These 23 T cell receptor beta chains were all obtained from the same sample, sequenced in a study of blood T cell repertoires in COVID-19. Data came from immunoSEQ multiplex PCR; TCRdb stores just in-frame clones and leaves some out. The profile shows under 300,000 clones, 84% of them singletons. Sequenced: peripheral blood. The receptors were gathered from a woman in her 40s who had recovered from COVID-19.

V and J are TRBV2 and TRBJ1-1; 8 nucleotides align to TRBD1. CDR3 size: 14 residues. After removal of 6 bases from V and 3 bases from J, the junction contained 6 bases not matched to a gene. Germline CDR1 is SNHLY and CDR2 is FYNNEI. The CDR3 protein is CASRADRGDTEAFF. DNA of the CDR3: TGTGCCAGCAGGGCCGACAGGGGAGACACTGAAGCTTTCTTT.

The chain carries TRBV5-1 and TRBJ2-3; 7 nucleotides agree with TRBD1. This CDR3 is built from 14 residues. Germline CDR1 reads SGHRS; CDR2 reads YFSETQ. V lost 1 base, J lost 5 bases, and 4 bases stayed unmatched. CDR3 in amino acids: CASSLQGGEDTQYF. The DNA for the CDR3 is TGCGCCAGCAGCTTGCAAGGGGGCGAAGATACGCAGTATTTT.

The V gene is TRBV6-4, the J gene TRBJ2-1; D gene uncertain. The germline CDR1 and CDR2 sequences are MRHNA and SNTAGT. The CDR3 loop spans 13 amino acids. With 2 bases removed from V and 5 bases from J, the gap between germline ends came to 7 bases. The CDR3 sequence: CASSDVLHNEQFF. DNA for the CDR3: TGTGCCAGCAGTGACGTCCTACACAATGAGCAGTTCTTC.

The chain recombines TRBV2 with TRBJ2-3; 8 bases map to TRBD1. The CDR3 has 15 residues. The germline gives CDR1 SNHLY, CDR2 FYNNEI. J was trimmed by 1 base and V by 4 bases; bases with no gene match: 4. CDR3 sequence (DNA): TGTGCCAGCAGTGTAGGACAGGGCCGCACAGATACGCAGTATTTT. Translated: CASSVGQGRTDTQYF.

V is TRBV5-1 and J is TRBJ2-3; tentatively, D is TRBD1 (6 bases). This CDR3 region has 15 residues. Per the germline V gene, CDR1 is SGHRS and CDR2 is YFSETQ. Deletions cut 0 bases from V and 4 bases from J, with 12 bases between. CDR3 in amino acids: CASSLGQGLADTQYF. The CDR3 DNA is TGCGCCAGCAGCTTGGGTCAGGGGCTGGCAGATACGCAGTATTTT.

This clone showed up just once. The rearrangement links TRBV2 to TRBJ1-6; 8 bases align to TRBD1. The CDR3 is made up of 14 amino acids. V shed 6 bases, J shed 7 bases, and the junction held 5 bases outside the gene matches. Per germline, CDR1 SNHLY and CDR2 FYNNEI. CDR3 in amino acids: CASSSGTGNSPLHF. The CDR3 nucleotides are TGTGCCAGCAGCTCCGGGACAGGCAATTCACCCCTCCACTTT.

The chain carries TRBV27 and TRBJ2-1; 8 positions match TRBD2. J lost 0 bases, V lost 1 base, and 2 bases had no gene match. Germline V CDR1 and CDR2: MNHEY, SMNVEV (reference sequence). The CDR3 runs 16 residues. CDR3 region: CASSLFAGGSYNEQFF. CDR3 coding DNA: TGTGCCAGCAGTTTATTTGCGGGGGGCTCCTACAATGAGCAGTTCTTC.

This chain connects TRBV5-4 to TRBJ1-5; TRBD1 might be the D (5 bases). Per the germline V gene, CDR1 is SGHNT and CDR2 is YYREEE (reference sequence). The CDR3 totals 16 residues. V shed 0 bases and J shed 2 bases, with 12 bases lying between them. CDR3 sequence reads: CASSLGGGRGNQPQHF. The CDR3 nucleotides are TGTGCCAGCAGCTTGGGCGGGGGTCGCGGCAATCAGCCCCAGCATTTT. The variable domain in full, with the rest retrieved from reference TRBV5-4 and TRBJ1-5, is ETGVTQSPTHLIKTRGQQVTLRCSSQSGHNTVSWYQQALGQGPQFIFQYYREEENGRGNFPPRFSGLQFPNYSSELNVNALELDDSALYLCASSLGGGRGNQPQHFGDGTRLSIL.

This chain links TRBV20-1 with TRBJ2-1; 7 nucleotides match TRBD1. Germline-derived CDR1 and CDR2 are DFQATT and SNEGSKA (reference sequence). V was pared by 7 bases and J by 12 bases, with 9 bases of the junction left unmatched. The CDR3 contains 11 residues. The DNA of the CDR3 is TGCAGTGTCCGAGAGGGGGCGCGGCAGTTCTTC. This sequence encodes CSVREGARQFF.

This chain uses TRBV11-2 with TRBJ2-5; TRBD2 matches at 9 bases. The germline V gene encodes CDR1 SGHAT and CDR2 FQNNGV. The length of the CDR3 is 14 residues. The trim removed 5 bases at V and 6 bases at J, leaving 7 bases unmatched. The CDR3 DNA reads as TGTGCCAGCAGCCGCCGGACTAGCGACCAGACCCAGTACTTC. This translates into CASSRRTSDQTQYF.

V gene TRBV7-8 combines with J gene TRBJ1-2; no clear D gene. Germline V CDR1 and CDR2: SGHVS, FQNEAQ. The CDR3 covers 13 residues. Trimming stripped 0 bases from V and 6 bases from J, with 8 bases between. CDR3 sequence: CASSLATFDGYTF. CDR3 in DNA: TGTGCCAGCAGCTTAGCGACTTTCGATGGCTACACCTTC.

The genes are TRBV7-2 and TRBJ2-1; 11 bases match TRBD2. The V and J ends lost 2 bases and 4 bases, in that order; junction bases with no gene match: 4. The CDR3 has 16 amino acids. Germline CDR1 is SGHTA and CDR2 is FQGNSA. CDR3 residues: CASSLKASGGYNEQFF. The CDR3 nucleotides read TGTGCCAGCAGCTTAAAGGCTAGCGGGGGGTACAATGAGCAGTTCTTC.

This sequence joins TRBV19 and TRBJ1-4; D remains ambiguous. Trimming removed 9 bases from V and 3 bases from J, with 8 bases in between. This CDR3 spans 12 amino acids. Germline V gives CDR1 LNHDA, CDR2 SQIVND (reference sequence). The CDR3 region is CASGRPNEKLFF. The CDR3 DNA sequence: TGTGCCAGCGGCAGGCCTAATGAAAAACTGTTTTTT.

In regard to this clone: One junction end disagrees with the germline gene, perhaps due to a read error. The CDR3 sequence: CASNSEVFWERDF. CDR3 coding DNA: TGTGCCAGCAACTCAGAGGTTTTTTGGGAGCGGGACTTC. The chain recombines TRBV28 with TRBJ2-5; D might be TRBD2 (6 bases). Germline values: CDR1 MDHEN, CDR2 SYDVKM. The CDR3 spans 13 residues.

The V gene is TRBV6-6, the J gene TRBJ2-1, with 9 bases aligning to TRBD1. The length of the CDR3 is 15 residues. The germline gives CDR1 MNHNY, CDR2 SVGAGI (reference sequence). V lost 5 bases to trimming and J lost 10 bases; unmatched junction nucleotides: 12. The CDR3 sequence: CASSLPRTGAGEQFF. For the CDR3, the DNA is TGTGCCAGCAGTCTACCCCGGACAGGGGCCGGGGAGCAGTTCTTC.

The rearrangement links TRBV2 to TRBJ2-7; 8 bases map to TRBD1. The junction had 11 bases not matched to a gene; V was cut back by 7 bases and J by 3 bases. The CDR3 consists of 15 residues. Germline V gives CDR1 SNHLY, CDR2 FYNNEI. The DNA of the CDR3 is TGTGCCAGCACAGGACAGGGAAATGTGGGCTACGAGCAGTACTTC. This encodes CASTGQGNVGYEQYF.

This sequence joins TRBV2 and TRBJ2-2; unclear D gene. With 7 bases removed from V and 1 base from J, the gap between germline ends came to 10 bases. Germline V lookup: CDR1 SNHLY, CDR2 FYNNEI. The CDR3 extends over 14 amino acids. This CDR3 is CASISQLNTGELFF. In nucleotides, the CDR3 is TGTGCCAGCATATCCCAACTGAACACCGGGGAGCTGTTTTTT. The full variable domain, with the rest looked up from reference TRBV2 and TRBJ2-2, is EPEVTQTPSHQVTQMGQEVILRCVPISNHLYFYWYRQILGQKVEFLVSFYNNEISEKSEIFDDQFSVERPDGSNFTLKIRSTKLEDSAMYFCASISQLNTGELFFGEGSRLTVL.

The rearrangement links TRBV6-1 to TRBJ2-7, with D perhaps TRBD1 (6 bases). In germline, CDR1 is MNHNS, CDR2 SASEGT. V was shortened by 2 bases and J by 9 bases, with 11 bases between the two germline ends. The length of the CDR3 is 12 residues. The DNA of the CDR3 is TGTGCCAGCAGTGAAATGGGGACAATGCAGTACTTC. Its protein product is CASSEMGTMQYF.

The chain links TRBV27 to TRBJ1-1; the match to TRBD1 covers 10 bases. The germline V gene encodes CDR1 MNHEY and CDR2 SMNVEV (reference sequence). The trim removed 0 bases at V and 1 base at J, leaving 5 bases unmatched. CDR3 length: 17 residues. Here the CDR3 reads CASSLSFRQGANTEAFF. For the CDR3, the DNA is TGTGCCAGCAGTTTATCGTTCCGACAGGGGGCGAACACTGAAGCTTTCTTT.

The rearrangement uses TRBV2 and TRBJ2-5; 8 bases match TRBD2. V lost 6 bases to trimming and J lost 5 bases; unmatched junction nucleotides: 11. The germline V gene has CDR1 SNHLY and CDR2 FYNNEI. This CDR3 has 15 amino acids. The DNA for the CDR3 is TGTGCCAGCAGATCTAGGGCTAGCGGGTTGGAGACCCAGTACTTC. Translating gives CASRSRASGLETQYF.

The V and J genes are TRBV5-1 and TRBJ1-1; 7 nucleotides match TRBD1. Per the germline V gene, CDR1 is SGHRS and CDR2 is YFSETQ. The V gene end was trimmed by 0 bases and the J gene end by 10 bases; junction bases not matched to a gene: 6. The CDR3 consists of 13 residues. In DNA, the CDR3 is TGCGCCAGCAGCTTGGAGGGGGCACCGGGAGCTTTCTTT. Amino acid sequence: CASSLEGAPGAFF.

J is TRBJ2-3 and V is TRBV2; 11 bases agree with TRBD2. Germline CDR1 is SNHLY and CDR2 is FYNNEI. The CDR3 runs to 17 residues. With V trimmed by 0 bases and J by 3 bases, 5 bases remained unmatched. The CDR3 bases are TGTGCCAGCAGTGAAGCGCTTTCTAGCGGGGGGACAGATACGCAGTATTTT. Translating gives CASSEALSSGGTDTQYF.

V usage is TRBV2 and J usage is TRBJ1-1; TRBD1 agrees at 10 bases. Per germline, CDR1 SNHLY and CDR2 FYNNEI. CDR3 size: 14 residues. Germline trimming cut 4 bases from V and 4 bases from J; bases unmatched to any gene: 3. In nucleotides, the CDR3 is TGTGCCAGCAGTGGGACAGGGGGGGGCACTGAAGCTTTCTTT. Its protein product is CASSGTGGGTEAFF.